Below, 18 T cell receptor beta chains from the same sample are listed, as sequenced in a study of identical twins. From the 5' RACE reads, TCRdb called clonotypes with MiXCR, one entry per CDR3 protein. Among some 710,000 distinct CDR3 sequences listed, less than 7% were seen once. Sequencing was done on a sample of naive T cells sorted from blood. The origin of the receptors is a man aged 18 to 30 in good health.

The chain links TRBV28 to TRBJ2-1; 12 nucleotides align to TRBD2. The CDR3 is 16 amino acids. Germline trimming cut 5 bases from V and 7 bases from J; bases unmatched to any gene: 9. Per the germline V gene, CDR1 is MDHEN and CDR2 is SYDVKM. The CDR3 sequence: CASSGLAGPGWNEQFF. Written as DNA, the CDR3 is TGTGCCAGCAGTGGACTAGCGGGACCCGGGTGGAATGAGCAGTTCTTC.

CDR3 loop: CASSRNRLAATGELFF. CDR3 in DNA: TGTGCCAGCAGCCGCAATCGACTAGCGGCCACCGGGGAGCTGTTTTTT. The gene calls are TRBV11-2 and TRBJ2-2, with 9 bases aligning to TRBD2. The germline V gene encodes CDR1 SGHAT and CDR2 FQNNGV. The CDR3 spans 16 residues. J lost 4 bases, V lost 5 bases, and 8 bases had no gene match.

This rearrangement joins TRBV29-1 to TRBJ2-3; TRBD2 aligns across 9 bases. The CDR3 is 17 residues long. Germline values: CDR1 SQVTM, CDR2 ANQGSEA. Losses at the gene ends were 7 bases for V and 2 bases for J; bases not matched to a gene: 16. CDR3: CSAWIGLAGPITDTQYF. The CDR3 nucleotides are TGCAGCGCATGGATCGGCCTAGCGGGGCCCATCACAGATACGCAGTATTTT.

This clonotype was counted ten times or more. V gene TRBV6-1 combines with J gene TRBJ1-5; D remains unclear. Germline CDR1 MNHNS, CDR2 SASEGT. This CDR3 region has 15 residues. Trimming left V 5 bases short and J 3 bases short, with 14 bases between. CDR3 region: CASSRDTIDNQPQHF. CDR3 DNA: TGTGCCAGCAGTCGCGACACCATCGACAATCAGCCCCAGCATTTT.

The J gene is TRBJ2-3, the V gene TRBV11-2; weak D call: TRBD1 (6 bases). Germline loops: CDR1 SGHAT, CDR2 FQNNGV. This CDR3 contains 12 residues. V dropped 4 bases and J dropped 14 bases, with 16 bases sitting between them. The CDR3 nucleotides are TGTGCCAGCAGCTCATACCGGGACACGTCGTATTTT. It yields the protein CASSSYRDTSYF.

V gene TRBV6-1 combines with J gene TRBJ2-1; D ambiguous. Trimming left V 8 bases short and J 4 bases short, with 15 bases between. Germline-derived CDR1 and CDR2 are MNHNS and SASEGT. The CDR3 spans 14 residues. CDR3 DNA sequence: TGTGCCAGCGGCAGACACGCCTTTTACAATGAGCAGTTCTTC. Protein: CASGRHAFYNEQFF.

This clonotype was detected many times. The CDR3: CASSLSGGIIYNEQFF. The CDR3 nucleotides read TGTGCCAGCAGTTTATCGGGCGGGATCATCTACAATGAGCAGTTCTTC. The chain is built from TRBV27 and TRBJ2-1; a possible D gene is TRBD2 (6 bases). Germline loops: CDR1 MNHEY, CDR2 SMNVEV (reference sequence). The V end was cut by 0 bases, the J end by 3 bases, with 12 bases between. The CDR3 totals 16 residues.

This clonotype was seen ten or more times. The J gene is TRBJ1-2, the V gene TRBV9; D ambiguous. Per germline, CDR1 SGDLS and CDR2 YYNGEE. This CDR3 contains 13 residues. V was shortened by 3 bases and J by 8 bases, with 14 bases between the two germline ends. The CDR3 nucleotides are TGTGCCAGCAGCGGCGGCCCGCCCCCAGGCTACACCTTC. Its translation: CASSGGPPPGYTF. Together with reference TRBV9 and TRBJ1-2, the CDR3 gives the full variable domain: DSGVTQTPKHLITATGQRVTLRCSPRSGDLSVYWYQQSLDQGLQFLIQYYNGEERAKGNILERFSAQQFPDLHSELNLSSLELGDSALYFCASSGGPPPGYTFGSGTRLTVV.

This clonotype has a handful of counts. CDR3: CASRLADGSSGNTIYF. The CDR3 nucleotides read TGTGCCAGCCGCCTGGCCGACGGAAGCTCTGGAAACACCATATATTTT. The chain joins TRBV6-2 or TRBV6-3 to TRBJ1-3; D is ambiguous. This CDR3 is 16 amino acids long. The germline V gene has CDR1 MNHEY and CDR2 SVGEGT. V was pared by 8 bases and J by 0 bases, with 17 bases between.

This clonotype has at least ten counts. V usage is TRBV20-1 and J usage is TRBJ1-6; 9 bases align to TRBD1. Germline-derived CDR1 and CDR2 are DFQATT and SNEGSKA (reference sequence). This CDR3 is 17 amino acids long. Trimming removed 5 bases from V and 0 bases from J; junction bases left unmatched: 8. CDR3 region: CSAPDRGKSSYNSPLHF. The CDR3 DNA reads TGCAGTGCTCCCGACAGGGGGAAAAGCTCCTATAATTCACCCCTCCACTTT.

Only a few counts were recorded for this clonotype. The chain is built from TRBV20-1 and TRBJ2-7, with 7 bases that match TRBD2. Germline trimming cut 3 bases from V and 0 bases from J; bases unmatched to any gene: 5. The CDR3 runs 14 residues. From germline, CDR1 is DFQATT and CDR2 SNEGSKA (reference sequence). This CDR3 reads CSASSSGPSYEQYF. The CDR3 DNA reads TGCAGTGCTAGTTCTAGCGGCCCCTCCTACGAGCAGTACTTC.

This sequence joins TRBV5-4 and TRBJ2-5; D gene unclear. Deletions cut 4 bases from V and 1 base from J, with 17 bases between. CDR1 and CDR2 (germline): SGHNT, YYREEE (reference sequence). The CDR3 length is 16 residues. The CDR3 DNA follows: TGTGCCAGCAGCCTCACTTCAGGACGGATCCAAGAGACCCAGTACTTC. It specifies CASSLTSGRIQETQYF.

There are many counts of this clonotype. This chain's CDR3 is CASSFLEYTQYF. The CDR3 DNA follows: TGTGCCAGCAGCTTTCTAGAATATACGCAGTATTTT. The rearrangement uses TRBV5-8 and TRBJ2-3; no clear D gene. The CDR3 totals 12 residues. CDR1 is SGHTS and CDR2 is YDEGEE in the germline V gene. The V gene lost 2 bases and the J gene lost 7 bases, with 8 bases spanning the gap.

V and J are TRBV5-6 and TRBJ2-6; no clear D. Trimming took off 1 base at V and 2 bases at J, with 7 bases between the two ends. This CDR3 has 15 residues. The V gene's germline CDR1 is SGHDT and CDR2 YYEEEE. CDR3 nucleotide sequence: TGTGCCAGCAGCTTGCTGGGAACTGGGGCCAACGTCCTGACTTTC. The encoded protein is CASSLLGTGANVLTF.

The chain couples TRBV3-1 to TRBJ2-2; D might be TRBD2 (6 bases). This CDR3 contains 16 residues. V lost 2 bases to trimming and J lost 5 bases, with 15 bases between them. Germline CDR1 is LGHDT and CDR2 is YNNKEL (reference sequence). The CDR3 region is CASSQYLGTHTGELFF. The CDR3 nucleotides are TGTGCCAGCAGCCAATACCTAGGGACTCATACCGGGGAGCTGTTTTTT.

This clonotype was picked up a small number of times. In DNA form, the CDR3 reads TGTGCCATAGAGGACAGGGGTCGTTCCGGGGAGCTGTTTTTT. It yields the protein CAIEDRGRSGELFF. The chain joins TRBV19 to TRBJ2-2; 9 positions agree with TRBD1. Unmatched junction bases numbered 9, after V lost 10 bases and J lost 6 bases. The germline V gene has CDR1 LNHDA and CDR2 SQIVND (reference sequence). The CDR3 length is 14 residues.

This clonotype was found many times. The chain is built from TRBV9 and TRBJ2-7; 12 bases agree with TRBD2. The V gene's germline CDR1 is SGDLS and CDR2 YYNGEE. Germline trimming cut 0 bases from V and 3 bases from J; bases unmatched to any gene: 4. The CDR3 is 16 amino acids. CDR3 residues: CASSVGPLAGGYEQYF. In DNA, the CDR3 is TGTGCCAGCAGCGTAGGTCCACTAGCGGGAGGCTACGAGCAGTACTTC.

This clonotype has only a few counts. The J gene is TRBJ2-1, the V gene TRBV5-6; the D is unclear. V was shortened by 0 bases and J by 6 bases, with 7 bases between the two germline ends. The CDR3 length is 13 residues. Germline V gene sequence: CDR1 SGHDT, CDR2 YYEEEE. DNA of the CDR3: TGTGCCAGCAGCTTGGCCCACGGCAATGAGCAGTTCTTC. It codes for CASSLAHGNEQFF. The variable domain in full, with the rest retrieved from reference TRBV5-6 and TRBJ2-1, is DAGVTQSPTHLIKTRGQQVTLRCSPKSGHDTVSWYQQALGQGPQFIFQYYEEEERQRGNFPDRFSGHQFPNYSSELNVNALLLGDSALYLCASSLAHGNEQFFGPGTRLTVL.